The clone carrying this T cell receptor (beta chain) was seen just once. The CDR3 consists of 18 residues. With 3 bases clipped from V and 5 bases from J, the junction kept 11 bases outside the gene matches. From germline, CDR1 is LGHNA and CDR2 YNFKEQ. The data originate from a study of blood T cell repertoires in COVID-19. Study details: T cells, B-cell-depleted T cells, or PBMCs supplied cDNA or gDNA.

This table comes from immunoSEQ multiplex PCR, and its TCRdb copy is limited to in-frame clones, with some not included. The data hold roughly 40,000 clones, with about 77% observed a single time. Sequences were obtained from peripheral blood. This chain connects TRBV4-2 to TRBJ2-3; 13 bases line up with TRBD2. This TCR derives from an elderly man with acute or convalescent COVID-19. The CDR3, as DNA: TGTGCCAGCAGCCAGGAATGGACTAGCGGGGGTATTGGAGATACGCAGTATTTT. The encoded protein is CASSQEWTSGGIGDTQYF.